The clone carrying this TCR beta chain was seen a few times. The CDR3 runs to 14 residues. Germline V gene lookup returns CDR1 SGHDN and CDR2 FVKESK. The ends lost 1 base at V and 3 bases at J; junction bases unmatched: 2. These data come from a study of T cells after yellow fever vaccination. About the research overall: The SMART-Seq v4 Ultra Low Input method served to prepare the low-cell-number fractions.

TCRdb reprocessed the 5' RACE reads with MiXCR, giving one entry per CDR3 protein. Of hundreds of thousands of distinct CDR3 sequences in the sample, approximately 13% were seen once. The J gene is TRBJ2-7, the V gene TRBV14, with TRBD1 identical over 8 bases. The material sequenced was PBMCs, taken on the day of the yellow fever booster vaccination. This TCR was recovered from a man aged 30 to 39 who received the YFV17D yellow fever vaccine. The CDR3 DNA sequence: TGTGCCAGCAGCCAAGCAGGGGGCTACTACGAGCAGTACTTC. This gives the protein CASSQAGGYYEQYF.